Listed below are T cell receptor beta chains from one sample, sequenced in a study of blood T cell repertoires in COVID-19. The method was immunoSEQ multiplex PCR; TCRdb's version includes in-frame clones alone and lacks a portion of them. The data contain around 30,000 clones, almost 85% of them singletons. The specimen was peripheral blood. The source is a man in his fifties or sixties with active COVID-19. CDR3s leave out the opening cysteine and the closing phenylalanine or tryptophan. Fields, in order: D gene, clone size, J gene, V gene, CDR3 protein. A D gene is named only where the DNA matches it firmly. Not all rows give a size; the values are once, few, many and, for expanded clones, a class.

- few TRBJ1-5 TRBV6-2/TRBV6-3 ASSSQGQSSNQPQH
- - TRBJ1-5 TRBV28 ASSLRSRAGNQPQH
TRBD2 few TRBJ2-2 TRBV28 ASSWVGAGSTGELF
- - TRBJ2-3 TRBV18 ASSPLVSGGGAHTDTQY
TRBD2 - TRBJ2-5 TRBV4-2 ASSQGLAGGPETQY
- few TRBJ1-6 TRBV11-2 ASSFLGGASPLH
- few TRBJ2-1 TRBV28 ASSLSNYNEQF
TRBD2 - TRBJ2-3 TRBV6-4 ASSEDVAGGGTDTQY
TRBD1 - TRBJ2-4 TRBV19 ASSKGGQAPGGIQY
TRBD1 - TRBJ1-2 TRBV19 ASTQTGGDGDGYT
- - TRBJ2-1 TRBV24-1 ATSDLVSRDNEQF
TRBD1 - TRBJ1-6 TRBV6-5 ASKGQPNSPLH
- - TRBJ2-7 TRBV6-5 ASMGRAYEQY
- - TRBJ2-3 TRBV11-2 ASSLDLGGASTDTQY
- - TRBJ2-1 TRBV3-1/TRBV3-2 ASSQPAGREQF
- - TRBJ2-1 TRBV11-2 ASSHGVRSEQF
- - TRBJ1-3 TRBV2 ASMSGQGYTIY
TRBD1 - TRBJ1-5 TRBV19 ASSIIGTGGNQPQH
- few TRBJ2-7 TRBV28 ASSLLGGDLYEQY
TRBD1 - TRBJ1-4 TRBV6-5 ASSNTGAWGEKLF
- - TRBJ2-2 TRBV25-1 ASSLSTGELF
- - TRBJ2-3 TRBV4-1 ASSQVDRRDTDTQY
- - TRBJ2-7 TRBV19 ASSIEGPPTSYEQY
TRBD1 - TRBJ2-1 TRBV5-1 ASSFNRGQLLGEQF
- - TRBJ1-5 TRBV12-3/TRBV12-4 ASGARNQPQH
- - TRBJ2-5 TRBV24-1 ATSDSGLRETQY
TRBD1 - TRBJ1-1 TRBV19 ASSPDRGPNTEAF
- - TRBJ2-7 TRBV5-6 ASSGSPGEQY
TRBD2 - TRBJ2-3 TRBV5-6 ASSLVLAGRQATQY
- few TRBJ1-5 TRBV19 ASSIAGYQPQH
- - TRBJ1-1 TRBV10-3 AISESGRTTEAF
TRBD2 - TRBJ2-7 TRBV4-2 ASSPGTSGSIPSYEQY
- - TRBJ2-3 TRBV11-2 ASSLGRSAITDTQY
- - TRBJ1-4 TRBV5-1 ASSLRTDGEKLF
- - TRBJ1-3 TRBV19 ASSPGQGGGNTIY
- - TRBJ2-7 TRBV28 ASIRGGRANEQY
TRBD2 - TRBJ2-2 TRBV7-7 ASSLELAEVGGELF
- - TRBJ2-2 TRBV7-3 ASSLGRDTGELF
- - TRBJ2-3 TRBV5-4 ASSSRGGTDTQY
TRBD2 - TRBJ2-5 TRBV27 ASKPLAQETQY
- - TRBJ2-1 TRBV6-1 ASSDRDSPNPTYNEQF
TRBD2 - TRBJ2-5 TRBV27 ASSRGGGRAATLQETQY
- few TRBJ1-2 TRBV9 ASSSRGNGNYGYT
TRBD2 - TRBJ2-1 TRBV4-2 ASSQRLAGDEQF
TRBD1 once TRBJ1-6 TRBV19 ASSGDREASPLH
TRBD2 - TRBJ2-3 TRBV27 ASSSGLAGVTDTQY